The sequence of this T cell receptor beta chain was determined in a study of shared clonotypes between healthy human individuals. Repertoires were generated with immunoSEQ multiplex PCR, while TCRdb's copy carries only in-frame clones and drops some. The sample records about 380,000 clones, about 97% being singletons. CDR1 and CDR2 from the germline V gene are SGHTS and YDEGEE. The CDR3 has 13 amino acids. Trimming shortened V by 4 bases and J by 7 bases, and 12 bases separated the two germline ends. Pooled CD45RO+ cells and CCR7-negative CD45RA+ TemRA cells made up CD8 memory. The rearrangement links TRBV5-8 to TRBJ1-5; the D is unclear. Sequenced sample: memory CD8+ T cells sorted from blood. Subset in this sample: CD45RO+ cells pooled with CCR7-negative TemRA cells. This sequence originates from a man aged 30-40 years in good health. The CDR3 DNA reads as TGTGCCAGCAGCCGATGGGGAGGACAGCCCCAGCATTTT. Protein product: CASSRWGGQPQHF.